Presented here are 25 T cell receptor beta chains from one specimen sequenced in a study of T cell responses to AZD1222 COVID-19 vaccine. Repertoires were generated with immunoSEQ multiplex PCR, while TCRdb's copy carries only in-frame clones and drops some. The sample yields roughly 110,000 clones, about 93% seen once. Material: peripheral blood, obtained on day 0 of AZD1222 vaccination. These receptors were obtained from an adult in good health.

This clone came up once. The rearrangement joins TRBV12-5 to TRBJ1-6; 8 bases align to TRBD1. Germline-derived CDR1 and CDR2 are LGHNT and FRNRAP. This CDR3 is 14 amino acids long. J gave up 10 bases and V 5 bases, and 7 bases lay outside the gene matches. Here the CDR3 DNA reads TGTGCTAGTGGTCTGGGACAGGCGACCTCACCCCTCCACTTT. Amino acid sequence: CASGLGQATSPLHF.

This chain joins TRBV20-1 and TRBJ2-7; unclear D gene. Per germline, CDR1 DFQATT and CDR2 SNEGSKA (reference sequence). This CDR3 contains 15 residues. Trimming took off 3 bases at V and 2 bases at J, with 17 bases between the two ends. The CDR3 reads CSASFLSPSTYEQYF. The DNA for the CDR3 is TGCAGTGCTAGTTTTCTCTCCCCGAGCACCTACGAGCAGTACTTC.

The gene calls are TRBV18 and TRBJ2-7, with a weak D call TRBD2 (5 bases). Between the trimmed V and J ends, which lost 0 bases and 0 bases, there was a span of 12 bases. The germline CDR1 and CDR2 sequences are KGHSH and LQKENI. The CDR3 has 16 residues. Written as DNA, the CDR3 is TGTGCCAGCTCACCACCAACGGGAATCAGCTCCTACGAGCAGTACTTC. Translation: CASSPPTGISSYEQYF.

This rearrangement joins TRBV7-2 to TRBJ2-2; D possibly corresponds to TRBD1 (6 bases). Trimming stripped 0 bases from V and 8 bases from J, with 13 bases between. Germline CDR1 is SGHTA and CDR2 is FQGNSA. This CDR3 has 15 amino acids. DNA for the CDR3: TGTGCCAGCAGCTTAGCGGGGGCGTCGAGGGGGGAGCTGTTTTTT. This gives the protein CASSLAGASRGELFF.

The chain uses TRBV9 and TRBJ1-2; possible D gene TRBD1, 6 bases. Per the germline V gene, CDR1 is SGDLS and CDR2 is YYNGEE. The length of the CDR3 is 15 residues. The V gene lost 4 bases and the J gene lost 4 bases, with 17 bases spanning the gap. The CDR3 nucleotides read TGTGCCAGCAGCCCTAGGGGGACTTCCGCCTATGGCTACACCTTC. Protein sequence: CASSPRGTSAYGYTF.

The rearrangement uses TRBV5-8 and TRBJ2-1; the D is unclear. Germline V gene data show CDR1 as SGHTS and CDR2 as YDEGEE. This CDR3 spans 10 amino acids. Trimming pared 6 bases from V and 11 bases from J, leaving 9 bases between. CDR3 DNA: TGTGCCAGCAATCTACTTAAGCAGTTCTTC. Translating it yields CASNLLKQFF.

The CDR3 loop reads CASSSGWGEVTEAFF. CDR3 nucleotides: TGTGCCAGCAGCTCGGGGTGGGGGGAAGTAACTGAAGCTTTCTTT. This chain connects TRBV7-9 to TRBJ1-1; possibly TRBD1 for D (5 bases). The germline gives CDR1 SEHNR, CDR2 FQNEAQ (reference sequence). V was pared by 4 bases and J by 5 bases, with 17 bases between. The CDR3 runs 15 residues.

The rearrangement joins TRBV5-4 to TRBJ1-6; 7 nucleotides line up with TRBD1. The V gene end was trimmed by 3 bases and the J gene end by 7 bases; junction bases not matched to a gene: 1. Germline V CDR1 and CDR2: SGHNT, YYREEE (reference sequence). The CDR3 loop spans 13 amino acids. The CDR3 reads CASSWGQNSPLHF. The CDR3 DNA is TGTGCCAGCAGCTGGGGACAGAATTCACCCCTCCACTTT.

The chain couples TRBV6-2 or TRBV6-3 to TRBJ1-6; no reliable D call. Germline-derived CDR1 and CDR2 are MNHEY and SVGEGT. The V and J ends lost 6 bases and 9 bases respectively, with 9 bases between them. This CDR3 region has 12 residues. CDR3 sequence reads: CASSSNISPLHF. The DNA for the CDR3 is TGTGCCAGCAGCTCGAATATTTCACCCCTCCACTTT.

This clone is a singleton in its sample. The rearrangement links TRBV6-2 or TRBV6-3 to TRBJ1-2; D gene unclear. CDR3 size: 12 residues. V was shortened by 5 bases and J by 5 bases, with 9 bases between the two germline ends. In germline, CDR1 is MNHEY, CDR2 SVGEGT. CDR3 sequence: CASSIYGYGYTF. The CDR3 nucleotides are TGTGCCAGCAGTATATACGGGTATGGCTACACCTTC.

The CDR3 DNA follows: TGTGCCAGCAGCTCGCCCGGCCCCTCTAATTCACCCCTCCACTTT. Translation gives CASSSPGPSNSPLHF. The chain joins TRBV7-2 to TRBJ1-6; D remains unclear. The CDR3 is made up of 15 amino acids. V gave up 4 bases and J gave up 6 bases, with 13 bases separating them. CDR1 is SGHTA and CDR2 is FQGNSA in the germline V gene. The full variable domain, rest sourced from reference TRBV7-2 and TRBJ1-6, is GAGVSQSPSNKVTEKGKDVELRCDPISGHTALYWYRQSLGQGLEFLIYFQGNSAPDKSGLPSDRFSAERTGGSVSTLTIQRTQQEDSAVYLCASSSPGPSNSPLHFGNGTRLTVT.

The chain has TRBV9 and TRBJ1-2; no definite D call. Germline CDR1 reads SGDLS; CDR2 reads YYNGEE. Between the trimmed V and J ends, which lost 4 bases and 8 bases, there was a span of 21 bases. The length of the CDR3 is 15 residues. The chain's CDR3 is CASSPQGFRGEGYTF. The CDR3 DNA sequence: TGTGCCAGCAGCCCTCAAGGGTTTCGGGGTGAAGGCTACACCTTC.

A remark on this clone: Other DNA sequences of this sample code for an identical CDR3. The genes are TRBV6-5 and TRBJ1-5; no firm D call. This CDR3 spans 13 amino acids. Germline V gene data show CDR1 as MNHEY and CDR2 as SVGAGI. V lost 2 bases to trimming and J lost 3 bases, with 5 bases between them. Here the CDR3 reads CASSYRSNQPQHF. The CDR3, as DNA: TGTGCCAGCAGTTACCGATCCAATCAGCCCCAGCATTTT.

The chain joins TRBV6-5 to TRBJ2-1, with 10 bases identical to TRBD2. Germline loops: CDR1 MNHEY, CDR2 SVGAGI. The CDR3 is 15 amino acids. With V trimmed by 6 bases and J by 7 bases, 9 bases remained unmatched. The CDR3 sequence is CASRPLAGVSNEQFF. As DNA, the CDR3 is TGTGCCAGCAGGCCCCTAGCGGGGGTTTCGAATGAGCAGTTCTTC.

This chain uses TRBV23-1 with TRBJ1-1, with 7 bases matching TRBD1. TRBV23-1 is flagged as an ORF with uncertain function. The CDR3 covers 13 residues. Trimming cost V 4 bases and J 5 bases; bases outside gene matches: 4. In DNA form, the CDR3 reads TGCGCCAGCAGTCGGAGGGGGCGGACTGAAGCTTTCTTT. Protein: CASSRRGRTEAFF.

The DNA for the CDR3 is TGCAGCGTGAGAAATACTGAAGCTTTCTTT. Protein: CSVRNTEAFF. The gene calls are TRBV29-1 and TRBJ1-1; no clear D gene. The germline CDR1 and CDR2 sequences are SQVTM and ANQGSEA. The V and J ends lost 6 bases and 5 bases respectively, with 7 bases between them. This CDR3 has 10 residues.

The chain employs TRBV27 and TRBJ2-1, with a possible D match to TRBD2 (6 bases). With 5 bases removed from V and 9 bases from J, the gap between germline ends came to 23 bases. This CDR3 spans 16 amino acids. Germline CDR1 reads MNHEY; CDR2 reads SMNVEV (reference sequence). CDR3 nucleotide sequence: TGTGCCAGCAGTCTGAGGGCGCGCGGGGCAGGGCGTGAGCAGTTCTTC. Its translation: CASSLRARGAGREQFF.

J is TRBJ2-3 and V is TRBV11-3; TRBD2 is a possible D gene (5 bases). From germline, CDR1 is SGHNT and CDR2 YENEEA. The ends were cut back, 5 bases at V and 0 bases at J, with 9 bases in the middle. This CDR3 comprises 14 residues. DNA for the CDR3: TGTGCCAGCAGCCTAGGACTTAGCACAGATACGCAGTATTTT. It is translated as CASSLGLSTDTQYF.

V gene TRBV6-1 combines with J gene TRBJ1-4, with 8 positions matching TRBD1. The junction had 9 bases not matched to a gene; V was cut back by 2 bases and J by 7 bases. CDR3 length: 16 amino acids. Germline-derived CDR1 and CDR2 are MNHNS and SASEGT. Written as DNA, the CDR3 is TGTGCCAGCAGTGAAATCGGCAGGGGGCTCGTTGAAAAACTGTTTTTT. This gives the protein CASSEIGRGLVEKLFF.

The rearrangement uses TRBV7-7 and TRBJ2-1; D not certain. The CDR3 spans 14 residues. V gave up 2 bases and J gave up 5 bases, with 10 bases separating them. The germline CDR1 and CDR2 sequences are SSHAT and FNYEAQ (reference sequence). The CDR3 loop reads CASSLSPTHNEQFF. The CDR3 coding sequence is TGTGCCAGCAGCTTATCCCCGACCCACAATGAGCAGTTCTTC. Complete variable domain (other parts from reference TRBV7-7 and TRBJ2-1): GAGVSQSPRYKVTKRGQDVTLRCDPISSHATLYWYQQALGQGPEFLTYFNYEAQPDKSGLPSDRFSAERPEGSISTLTIQRTEQRDSAMYRCASSLSPTHNEQFFGPGTRLTVL.

This chain joins TRBV7-9 and TRBJ2-5; D perhaps matches TRBD1 (6 bases). Germline CDR1 SEHNR, CDR2 FQNEAQ (reference sequence). V shed 5 bases and J shed 5 bases, with 15 bases lying between them. The CDR3 covers 14 residues. Here the CDR3 reads CASSPYSGAETQYF. The CDR3 DNA follows: TGTGCCAGCAGCCCCTACTCAGGGGCCGAGACCCAGTACTTC.

J is TRBJ1-3 and V is TRBV6-5; D remains ambiguous. The V and J ends lost 5 bases and 7 bases respectively, with 15 bases between them. CDR3 size: 14 residues. CDR1 is MNHEY, CDR2 SVGAGI, per germline. The CDR3 sequence is CASSHGTEGNTIYF. CDR3 sequence (DNA): TGTGCCAGCAGTCACGGAACGGAAGGGAACACCATATATTTT.

This chain links TRBV11-2 with TRBJ2-7; 9 bases fit TRBD1. The CDR3 contains 15 residues. Germline CDR1 is SGHAT and CDR2 is FQNNGV. V trimming: 0 bases; J trimming: 5 bases; junction bases outside the gene matches: 5. The CDR3 nucleotides read TGTGCCAGCAGCTTAGATGGGACAGGGTTGGACGAGCAGTACTTC. As protein: CASSLDGTGLDEQYF. Filled out from reference TRBV11-2 and TRBJ2-7, the complete variable domain reads EAGVAQSPRYKIIEKRQSVAFWCNPISGHATLYWYQQILGQGPKLLIQFQNNGVVDDSQLPKDRFSAERLKGVDSTLKIQPAKLEDSAVYLCASSLDGTGLDEQYFGPGTRLTVT.

CDR3 sequence: CASSLGLHGVAANTGELFF. For the CDR3, the DNA is TGCGCCAGCAGCTTGGGCCTGCACGGGGTAGCGGCGAACACCGGGGAGCTGTTTTTT. The J gene is TRBJ2-2, the V gene TRBV5-1; D might be TRBD2 (6 bases). The CDR3 is 19 amino acids. V lost 0 bases and J 0 bases, leaving 18 bases between the germline ends. CDR1 SGHRS and CDR2 YFSETQ come from the germline V gene.

The chain joins TRBV9 to TRBJ2-7; the D is unclear. Germline V CDR1 and CDR2: SGDLS, YYNGEE. V gave up 4 bases and J gave up 3 bases, with 17 bases separating them. This CDR3 is 15 amino acids long. The CDR3 bases are TGTGCCAGCAGCCGTCTAGGGTCGAGAGGCTACGAGCAGTACTTC. Translated, it gives CASSRLGSRGYEQYF.